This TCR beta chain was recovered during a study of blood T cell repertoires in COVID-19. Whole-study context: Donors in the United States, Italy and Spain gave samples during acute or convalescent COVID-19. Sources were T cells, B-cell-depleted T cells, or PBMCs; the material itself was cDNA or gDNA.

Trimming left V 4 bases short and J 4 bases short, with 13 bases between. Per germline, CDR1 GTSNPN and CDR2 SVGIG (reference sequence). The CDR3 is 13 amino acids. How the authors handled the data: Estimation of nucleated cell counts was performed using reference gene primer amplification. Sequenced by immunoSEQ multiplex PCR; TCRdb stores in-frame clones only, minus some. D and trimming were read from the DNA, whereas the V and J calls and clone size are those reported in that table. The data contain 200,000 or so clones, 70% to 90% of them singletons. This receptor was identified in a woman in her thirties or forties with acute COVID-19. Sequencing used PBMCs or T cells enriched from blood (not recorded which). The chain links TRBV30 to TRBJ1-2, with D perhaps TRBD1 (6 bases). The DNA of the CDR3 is TGTGCCTGGACCGAAGCAGGGGTCTATGGCTACACCTTC. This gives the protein CAWTEAGVYGYTF. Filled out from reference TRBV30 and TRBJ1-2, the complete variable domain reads SQTIHQWPATLVQPVGSPLSLECTVEGTSNPNLYWYRQAAGRGLQLLFYSVGIGQISSEVPQNLSASRPQDRQFILSSKKLLLSDSGFYLCAWTEAGVYGYTFGSGTRLTVV.